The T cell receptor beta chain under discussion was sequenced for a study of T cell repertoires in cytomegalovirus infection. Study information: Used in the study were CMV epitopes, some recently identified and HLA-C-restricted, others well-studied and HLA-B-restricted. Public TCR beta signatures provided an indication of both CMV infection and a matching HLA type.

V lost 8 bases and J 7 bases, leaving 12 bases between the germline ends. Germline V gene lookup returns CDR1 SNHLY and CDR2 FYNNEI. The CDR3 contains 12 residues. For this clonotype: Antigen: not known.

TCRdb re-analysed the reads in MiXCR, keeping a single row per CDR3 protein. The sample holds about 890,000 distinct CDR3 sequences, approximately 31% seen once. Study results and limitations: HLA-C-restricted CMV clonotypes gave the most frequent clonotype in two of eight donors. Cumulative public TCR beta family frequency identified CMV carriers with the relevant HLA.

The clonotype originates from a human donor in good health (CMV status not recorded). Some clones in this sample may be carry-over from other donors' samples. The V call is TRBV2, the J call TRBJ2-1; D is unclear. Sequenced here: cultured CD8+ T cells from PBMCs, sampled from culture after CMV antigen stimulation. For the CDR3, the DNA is TGTGCCAGCGTTCTAAATGGGAATGAGCAGTTCTTC. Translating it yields CASVLNGNEQFF.